This T cell receptor beta chain was identified during a study of blood T cell repertoires in COVID-19. Generated by immunoSEQ multiplex PCR, the TCRdb table keeps only in-frame clones and is missing some. This table holds roughly 120,000 clones, around 89% found once. The CDR3 totals 15 residues. Germline assignment: CDR1 SGHNT and CDR2 YENEEA. The trim removed 5 bases at V and 2 bases at J, leaving 9 bases unmatched. The sequence was collected from a man in his 70s with active or convalescent COVID-19. This chain joins TRBV11-3 and TRBJ2-7, with TRBD2 identical over 7 bases. The sample comprised peripheral blood. CDR3 DNA sequence: TGTGCCAGCAGCCCCCTTCGGGAGGCACCCTACGAGCAGTACTTC. Its translation is CASSPLREAPYEQYF.